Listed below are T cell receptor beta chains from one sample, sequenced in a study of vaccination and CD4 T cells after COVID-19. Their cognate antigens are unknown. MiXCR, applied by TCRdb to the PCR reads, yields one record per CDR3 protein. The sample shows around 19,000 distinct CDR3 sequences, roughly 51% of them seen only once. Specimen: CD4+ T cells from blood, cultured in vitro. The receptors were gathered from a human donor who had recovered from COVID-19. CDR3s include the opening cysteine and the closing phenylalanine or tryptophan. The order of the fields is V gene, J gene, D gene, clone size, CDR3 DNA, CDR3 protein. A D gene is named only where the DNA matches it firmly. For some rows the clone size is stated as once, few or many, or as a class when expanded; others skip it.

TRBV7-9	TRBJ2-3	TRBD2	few	TGTGCCAGCACCCCACTAGCGGGGGGCACAGATACGCAGTATTTT	CASTPLAGGTDTQYF
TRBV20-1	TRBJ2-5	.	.	TGCAGTGCCCACGGGCCACTTGTCGAGACCCAGTACTTC	CSAHGPLVETQYF
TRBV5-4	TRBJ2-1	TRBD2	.	TGTGCCAGCAGCCTGACTAGCGGGAGCGTGGATGAGCAGTTCTTC	CASSLTSGSVDEQFF
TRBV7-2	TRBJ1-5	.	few	TGTGCCAGCAGCTTCTATAGCAATCAGCCCCAGCATTTT	CASSFYSNQPQHF
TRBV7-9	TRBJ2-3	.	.	TGTGCCAGCAGCCCCCTCCGAGATACGCAGTATTTT	CASSPLRDTQYF
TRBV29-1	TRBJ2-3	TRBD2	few	TGCAGCGCCTCACTAGCGGGAGTGGGAGATACGCAGTATTTT	CSASLAGVGDTQYF
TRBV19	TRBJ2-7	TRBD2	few	TGTGCCAGTAGTTCCGGGACTAGCGGCTACGAGCAGTACTTC	CASSSGTSGYEQYF
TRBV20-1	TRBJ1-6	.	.	TGCAGTGCCCCGGGCCGCTCCTATAATTCACCCCTCCACTTT	CSAPGRSYNSPLHF
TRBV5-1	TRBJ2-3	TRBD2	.	TGCGCCAGCAGCTTGGAGGCTAGCGGGAGCCCAGATACGCAGTATTTT	CASSLEASGSPDTQYF
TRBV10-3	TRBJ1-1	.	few	TGTGCCATCAGCCCCTCCAGCGTGAACACTGAAGCTTTCTTT	CAISPSSVNTEAFF
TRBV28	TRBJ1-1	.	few	TGTGCCAGCAGTACACGCACTGAAGCTTTCTTT	CASSTRTEAFF
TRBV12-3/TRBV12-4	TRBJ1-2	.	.	TGTGCCAGCAGTAGGGGAGGGGGCTACACCTTC	CASSRGGGYTF
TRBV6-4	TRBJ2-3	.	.	TGTGCCAGCAGTGACCGGCCAGAAAGCACAGATACGCAGTATTTT	CASSDRPESTDTQYF
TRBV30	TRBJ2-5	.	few	TGTGCCTGGAGTGTAACCCTCTCAGGGTTCCAAGAGACCCAGTACTTC	CAWSVTLSGFQETQYF
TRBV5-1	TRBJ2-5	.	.	TGCGCCAGCAGCTTGGGGTGGGAGACCCAGTACTTC	CASSLGWETQYF
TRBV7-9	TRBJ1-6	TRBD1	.	TGTGCCAGCAGCTCCAAAGTGACAGGGCTTTTCAATTCACCCCTCCACTTT	CASSSKVTGLFNSPLHF
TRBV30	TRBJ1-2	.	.	TGTGCCTGGAGGGGAACGGTCGTCTATGGCTACACCTTC	CAWRGTVVYGYTF
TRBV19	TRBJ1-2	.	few	TGTGCCAGTAGTATGAGTGAGAGAGGCTACACCTTC	CASSMSERGYTF
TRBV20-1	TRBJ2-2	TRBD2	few	TGCAGTGCTAGTCCCGGGACTAGCGGAAACACCGGGGAGCTGTTTTTT	CSASPGTSGNTGELFF
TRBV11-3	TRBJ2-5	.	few	TGTGCCAGCAGCAATCGATTAGGGGAACGCCAAGAGACCCAGTACTTC	CASSNRLGERQETQYF
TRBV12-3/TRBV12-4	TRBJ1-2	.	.	TGTGCCAGCAGTTTGGGCAGGACCCTCTATGGCTACACCTTC	CASSLGRTLYGYTF
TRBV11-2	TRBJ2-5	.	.	TGTGCCAGCAGCTTAGTGGGGGAGACCCAGTACTTC	CASSLVGETQYF
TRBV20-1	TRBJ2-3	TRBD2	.	TGCAGTGCGCGACTAGCGGGAGGCTCAGATACGCAGTATTTT	CSARLAGGSDTQYF
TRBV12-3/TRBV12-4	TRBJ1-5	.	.	TGTGCCAGCAGTTCACAGGGAGGCGGTCAGCCCCAGCATTTT	CASSSQGGGQPQHF
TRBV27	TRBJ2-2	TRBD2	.	TGTGCCAGCAGTTTAAGGACTAGCGGGTCCGCGAACACCGGGGAGCTGTTTTTT	CASSLRTSGSANTGELFF
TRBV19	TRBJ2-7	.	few	TGTGCCACCCGCCCCCGGGCGGGGAGCTCCTACGAGCAGTACTTC	CATRPRAGSSYEQYF
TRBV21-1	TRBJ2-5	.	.	TGTGCCAGCAGCAAAGGGACAGGGGGACATCAGTACTTC	CASSKGTGGHQYF
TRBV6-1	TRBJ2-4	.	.	TGTGCCAGCAGCGCGGGACGGCAGGCTTTCGCCAAAAACATTCAGTACTTC	CASSAGRQAFAKNIQYF
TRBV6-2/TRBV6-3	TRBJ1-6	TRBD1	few	TGTGCCAGCACCGGGACAGTGGGAAATTCACCCCTCCACTTT	CASTGTVGNSPLHF
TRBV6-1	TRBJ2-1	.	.	TGTGCCAGCAGTCCGGTGAGGGGAGGAGAGCAGTTCTTC	CASSPVRGGEQFF
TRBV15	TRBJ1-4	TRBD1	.	TGTGCCACCAGCAGAAAACGAACAGGGGAACCTAATGAAAAACTGTTTTTT	CATSRKRTGEPNEKLFF
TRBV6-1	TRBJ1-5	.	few	TGTGCCAGCAGTGAAGAGAGGCAGGGCAGGCTCGGGCAGCCCCAGCATTTT	CASSEERQGRLGQPQHF
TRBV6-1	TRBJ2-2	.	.	TGTGCCAGCAGTATAGCGGAGAGCACCGGGGAGCTGTTTTTT	CASSIAESTGELFF
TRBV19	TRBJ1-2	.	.	TGTGCCAGTACTACACGGGGGTTGTCGGGCTACACCTTC	CASTTRGLSGYTF
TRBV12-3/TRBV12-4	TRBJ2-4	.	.	TGTGCCAGCAGTTTTAAATCGGCAGGCGGGCTCCTAGCCAAAAACATTCAGTACTTC	CASSFKSAGGLLAKNIQYF
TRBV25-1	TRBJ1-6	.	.	TGTGCCAGCAAGCAGGCAGGGCAAGGTTCACCCCTCCACTTT	CASKQAGQGSPLHF
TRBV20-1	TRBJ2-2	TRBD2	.	TGCAGTGCTAAAACTAGCGGGGGGCCCGGGGAGCTGTTTTTT	CSAKTSGGPGELFF
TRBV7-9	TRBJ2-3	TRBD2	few	TGTGCCAGCAGCCCCCATCGACTAGCGGGGGGCTATAGCACAGATACGCAGTATTTT	CASSPHRLAGGYSTDTQYF
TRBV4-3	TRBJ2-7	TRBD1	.	TGCGCCAGCAGCCAAGATCCCGGACAGGGAGCCTACGAGCAGTACTTC	CASSQDPGQGAYEQYF
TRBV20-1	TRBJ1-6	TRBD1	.	TGCAGTGCTTGGGACAGGGATAATTCACCCCTCCACTTT	CSAWDRDNSPLHF
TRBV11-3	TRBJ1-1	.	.	TGTGCCAGCAGCATAGACAGCGACACTGAAGCTTTCTTT	CASSIDSDTEAFF
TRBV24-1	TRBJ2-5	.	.	TGTGCCACCAGTGATTTGACCAGGGGCGGGACCCAGTACTTC	CATSDLTRGGTQYF
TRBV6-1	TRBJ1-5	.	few	TGTGCCAGCAGTGAAGCGCTTCGGGGACCCCAGCATTTT	CASSEALRGPQHF
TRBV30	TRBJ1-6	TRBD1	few	TGTGCCTGGAGTGTAAGAGGACAGGGTTCACCCCTCCACTTT	CAWSVRGQGSPLHF
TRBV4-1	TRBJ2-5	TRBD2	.	TGCGCCAGCAGCCAAAAAGTTAGGCGGGAGGGATTCGGAGAGACCCAGTACTTC	CASSQKVRREGFGETQYF
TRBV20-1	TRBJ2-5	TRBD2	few	TGCAGTGCCCGGATGTCGGGCGGGGGAGAGACCCAGTACTTC	CSARMSGGGETQYF
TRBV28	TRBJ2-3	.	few	TGTGCCAGCAGTTTCGGGTCCCAGATGTACACAGATACGCAGTATTTT	CASSFGSQMYTDTQYF
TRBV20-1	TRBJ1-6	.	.	TGCAGTGCGAGACGGCCGGGGCAGGGGAATTCACCCCTCCACTTT	CSARRPGQGNSPLHF
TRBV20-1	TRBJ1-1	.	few	TGCAGTGCTCGCCTCCTTGGGGATTCCCCAATGAACACTGAAGCTTTCTTT	CSARLLGDSPMNTEAFF
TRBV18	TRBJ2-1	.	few	TGTGCCAGCTCCCCACTCAGTAACAATGAGCAGTTCTTC	CASSPLSNNEQFF
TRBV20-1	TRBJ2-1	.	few	TGCAGTGCTAGAGGGTTCGCGAGCGCCGTGACTTCCTACAATGAGCAGTTCTTC	CSARGFASAVTSYNEQFF
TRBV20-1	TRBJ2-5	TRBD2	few	TGCAGTGCTAGACTAGCGGGAGCCTCGTTGACGGAGACCCAGTACTTC	CSARLAGASLTETQYF
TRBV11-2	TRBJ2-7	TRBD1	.	TGTGCCAGCAGCTTAGAACAGGGGGCCACCTACGAGCAGTACTTC	CASSLEQGATYEQYF
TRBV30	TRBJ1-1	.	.	TGTGCCTGGGGTCGGCCCAGGGGAGACACTGAAGCTTTCTTT	CAWGRPRGDTEAFF
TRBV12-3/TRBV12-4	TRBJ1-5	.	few	TGTGCCAGCAGCTTATCCGGGGATCAGCCCCAGCATTTT	CASSLSGDQPQHF
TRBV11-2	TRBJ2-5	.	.	TGTGCCAGCAGCTTGGTCGGGTCGGGGGAGACCCAGTACTTC	CASSLVGSGETQYF
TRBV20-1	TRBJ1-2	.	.	TGCAGTGCTAGTTTTACTAACTATGGCTACACCTTC	CSASFTNYGYTF
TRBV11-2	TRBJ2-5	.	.	TGTGCCAGCAGCACCGGGGGGCAGGGGACCCAGTACTTC	CASSTGGQGTQYF
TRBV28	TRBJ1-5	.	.	TGTGCCAGCAGGGGCCCGGGGGGAATTCAGCCCCAGCATTTT	CASRGPGGIQPQHF
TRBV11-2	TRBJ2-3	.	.	TGTGCCAGCAGCCCCCCGTGGGCTACGCAGTATTTT	CASSPPWATQYF